This TCR beta chain was identified in a study of T cell responses to AZD1222 COVID-19 vaccine. Study-level background: Second-dose timings of about 4 or about 12 weeks were pooled.

Study-level points and caveats: Donors, mostly white British, included more females; clonal diversity was possibly underestimated. Vaccine-associated CD4 TCRs spanned spike, dominant at 160-218 and 743-854.

The V end was cut by 6 bases, the J end by 8 bases, with 7 bases between. From germline, CDR1 is SEHNR and CDR2 FQNEAQ (reference sequence). The CDR3 is 10 residues long. Worth noting for this clone: Its specificity is unknown.

TCRdb keeps only in-frame clones here, not all; method: immunoSEQ multiplex PCR. The data show 85,000 to 110,000 clones, approximately 88% seen once. The chain combines TRBV7-9 with TRBJ1-1; unclear D gene. The sequences come from peripheral blood, collected on day 0 of AZD1222 vaccination. The receptor's source is an adult in good health. This chain's CDR3 is CASREGEAFF. CDR3 bases: TGTGCCAGCAGGGAAGGAGAAGCTTTCTTT. Supplemented by reference TRBV7-9 and TRBJ1-1, the full variable domain reads DTGVSQNPRHKITKRGQNVTFRCDPISEHNRLYWYRQTLGQGPEFLTYFQNEAQLEKSRLLSDRFSAERPKGSFSTLEIQRTEQGDSAMYLCASREGEAFFGQGTRLTVV.